This T cell receptor (beta chain) appears in the sequencing data of a study of high-grade serous ovarian cancer treatment subgroups. As for the study in general: Mean per sample: around 13,000 reads, several thousand unique TCR beta rearrangements.

The tumor samples were collected prior to definitive surgery or chemotherapy. Assay used: immunoSEQ multiplex PCR; TCRdb lists only in-frame clones, some missing. The table lists 15,000 or so clones, 85% to 90% of them singletons. On this clone itself: The target antigen is unknown.

Study-wide results and limits: The analyses considered CDR3 and ignored CDR1 and CDR2. Tumors within one patient showed repertoire similarity of roughly 0.095 to 0.85. Spatial context was lost because tumors were sequenced in bulk.

The CDR3 runs 14 residues. V lost 0 bases and J 3 bases, leaving 6 bases between the germline ends. Germline V gene sequence: CDR1 SGHRS, CDR2 YFSETQ. The J gene is TRBJ2-2, the V gene TRBV5-1, with D possibly TRBD1 on 6 matching bases. This TCR derives from a human donor with high-grade serous ovarian cancer. Sequencing was done on a sample of tumor tissue. For the CDR3, the DNA is TGCGCCAGCAGCTTGGGACAGGACACCGGGGAGCTGTTTTTT. Translating it yields CASSLGQDTGELFF. The full variable domain, rest sourced from reference TRBV5-1 and TRBJ2-2, is KAGVTQTPRYLIKTRGQQVTLSCSPISGHRSVSWYQQTPGQGLQFLFEYFSETQRNKGNFPGRFSGRQFSNSRSEMNVSTLELGDSALYLCASSLGQDTGELFFGEGSRLTVL.